The 3 T cell receptor beta chains in this list originate from one sample, sequenced in a study of identical twins. TCRdb analysed the 5' RACE reads with MiXCR anew, one entry per CDR3 protein. The table lists approximately 670,000 distinct CDR3 sequences, over 5% of them singletons. The sequencing sample was made of naive T cells sorted from blood. Source of these receptors: a man aged 18 to 30 in good health.

The chain is built from TRBV4-3 and TRBJ2-3; 10 positions match TRBD2. The V gene end was trimmed by 3 bases and the J gene end by 4 bases; junction bases not matched to a gene: 4. Germline V gene lookup returns CDR1 LGHNA and CDR2 YSLEER. The CDR3 covers 15 residues. CDR3 amino acids: CASSQGLAIPDTQYF. The CDR3 DNA sequence: TGCGCCAGCAGCCAGGGACTAGCGATCCCAGATACGCAGTATTTT.

This chain joins TRBV2 and TRBJ2-3; 9 bases line up with TRBD1. CDR1 is SNHLY, CDR2 FYNNEI, per germline. The CDR3 extends over 14 amino acids. The V gene end was trimmed by 10 bases and the J gene end by 3 bases; junction bases not matched to a gene: 8. The CDR3 sequence: CAITGGASTDTQYF. The CDR3 bases are TGTGCCATCACAGGGGGCGCTTCTACAGATACGCAGTATTTT. The full variable domain, with the rest looked up from reference TRBV2 and TRBJ2-3, is EPEVTQTPSHQVTQMGQEVILRCVPISNHLYFYWYRQILGQKVEFLVSFYNNEISEKSEIFDDQFSVERPDGSNFTLKIRSTKLEDSAMYFCAITGGASTDTQYFGPGTRLTVL.

This clonotype has at least ten counts. This sequence joins TRBV29-1 and TRBJ2-1; 12 bases agree with TRBD2. Per the germline V gene, CDR1 is SQVTM and CDR2 is ANQGSEA. The length of the CDR3 is 12 residues. V trimming: 8 bases; J trimming: 10 bases; junction bases outside the gene matches: 6. The CDR3, as DNA: TGCAGCCACCGACTAGCGGGAGTGGAGCAGTTCTTC. This gives the protein CSHRLAGVEQFF.